The rows below give T cell receptor beta chains drawn from one sample of a study of cytomegalovirus exposure and HLA in healthy donors. The assay was immunoSEQ multiplex PCR, and TCRdb's table has in-frame clones only and misses some. The data contain approximately 170,000 clones, approximately 80% of them singletons. The material sequenced was PBMCs. These receptor sequences come from a female donor in good health and CMV-seronegative. The CDR3 runs from the conserved cysteine through the conserved F or W.

CDR3 protein: CASSLDGQVSDTQYF; J gene: TRBJ2-3; V gene: TRBV11-3
CDR3 protein: CASSYRRSGANGLTF; J gene: TRBJ2-6; V gene: TRBV5-6
CDR3 protein: CASSFGDRAVYFRSLHF; J gene: TRBJ1-6; V gene: TRBV12-1
CDR3 protein: CASSLTSGGYEQYF; J gene: TRBJ2-7; V gene: TRBV6-6
CDR3 protein: CASSLLGTGPYEQYF; J gene: TRBJ2-7; V gene: TRBV5-1
CDR3 protein: CASSPRSGDTEAFF; J gene: TRBJ1-1; V gene: TRBV5-1
CDR3 protein: CASSLFFRNTEAFF; J gene: TRBJ1-1; V gene: TRBV7-2
CDR3 protein: CASSQTTGNSEAFF; J gene: TRBJ1-1; V gene: TRBV4-1
CDR3 protein: CSVQSREGNNIQYF; J gene: TRBJ2-4; V gene: TRBV29-1
CDR3 protein: CASSFEATDTQYF; J gene: TRBJ2-3; V gene: TRBV5-4
CDR3 protein: CASSLAGLAGVETQYF; J gene: TRBJ2-5; V gene: TRBV7-7
CDR3 protein: CSAPVGGPNTGELFF; J gene: TRBJ2-2; V gene: TRBV29-1
CDR3 protein: CASRRAIASTDTQYF; J gene: TRBJ2-3; V gene: TRBV6-6
CDR3 protein: CASSGGLAGGQETQYF; J gene: TRBJ2-5; V gene: TRBV9
CDR3 protein: CASRLQDLTTDTQYF; J gene: TRBJ2-3; V gene: TRBV27